This TCR beta chain was identified in a study of blood T cells in healthy people across ages. Study outcomes and limitations: TCR beta diversity was tightly associated with the proportion of naive T cells.

This clonotype was found many times. Its target is not known. V lost 8 bases and J lost 0; bases outside the gene matches: 12. From germline, CDR1 is SQVTM and CDR2 ANQGSEA. CDR3 length equals 16 residues. The second PCR ran 7 to 11 cycles with a sample-barcoded 5' primer and J-beta primers. A single record per CDR3 protein comes from TCRdb applying MiXCR to the 5' RACE reads. Found here are about 930,000 distinct CDR3 sequences, about 28% of them singletons; the top ten hold more than 8.5%. The sample was also reused in another study, on T cells of mothers and their children.

The specimen was blood. This chain links TRBV29-1 with TRBJ2-1, with TRBD1 matching 8 bases. This TCR was recovered from a woman in her thirties or forties in good health. CDR3 loop: CSIDRGQKSSYNEQFF. CDR3 DNA: TGCAGCATAGACAGGGGCCAAAAGAGCTCCTACAATGAGCAGTTCTTC.